Below, 17 T cell receptor beta chains from the same sample are listed, as sequenced in a study of neurological immune-mediated disorders. TCRdb recomputed calls from the 5' RACE reads with MiXCR, one row per CDR3 protein. The sample contains tens of thousands of distinct CDR3 sequences, 4.5% to 5.5% of which appear only once. The material sequenced was PBMCs. The receptors were gathered from a man between 25 and 39 years old with multiple sclerosis.

In its sample, this clonotype was seen many times. This chain links TRBV27 with TRBJ1-2, with 8 positions matching TRBD1. J was trimmed by 4 bases and V by 4 bases; bases with no gene match: 8. Germline V gene data show CDR1 as MNHEY and CDR2 as SMNVEV (reference sequence). This CDR3 is built from 15 residues. The CDR3 here is CASSSGAGGAYGYTF. Written as DNA, the CDR3 is TGTGCCAGCAGTTCGGGAGCAGGGGGCGCCTATGGCTACACCTTC.

This clonotype occurred many times. V usage is TRBV4-1 and J usage is TRBJ2-1; a weak D match, TRBD2 (6 bases). V lost 1 base and J 0 bases, leaving 13 bases between the germline ends. Germline CDR1 MGHRA, CDR2 YSYEKL. This CDR3 has 17 amino acids. CDR3 amino acids: CASSQVEWDFSYNEQFF. The DNA of the CDR3 is TGCGCCAGCAGCCAAGTTGAGTGGGACTTCTCCTACAATGAGCAGTTCTTC.

This clonotype was counted at least ten times. This rearrangement joins TRBV3-1 to TRBJ2-3; a weak D match, TRBD1 (6 bases). Trimming left V 3 bases short and J 5 bases short, with 12 bases between. This CDR3 is 14 amino acids long. Germline V gene sequence: CDR1 LGHDT, CDR2 YNNKEL (reference sequence). The CDR3 spells CASSQGLGGDTQYF. The CDR3 region has the DNA TGTGCCAGCAGCCAGGGGCTAGGGGGAGATACGCAGTATTTT.

This clonotype was counted ten times or more. The rearrangement uses TRBV6-6 and TRBJ1-4; D ambiguous. The CDR3 spans 15 residues. Trimming removed 2 bases from V and 2 bases from J, with 9 bases in between. The V gene's germline CDR1 is MNHNY and CDR2 SVGAGI (reference sequence). As DNA, the CDR3 is TGTGCCAGCAGTTACGAAGGACGGACTAATGAAAAACTGTTTTTT. Its protein is CASSYEGRTNEKLFF.

This clonotype was found many times. The chain uses TRBV5-1 and TRBJ1-1; no firm D call. V dropped 0 bases and J dropped 0 bases, with 6 bases sitting between them. The CDR3 sequence is 14 residues long. Germline V gene lookup returns CDR1 SGHRS and CDR2 YFSETQ. CDR3 DNA: TGCGCCAGCAGCTTGGAAGGCATGAACACTGAAGCTTTCTTT. Translated, it gives CASSLEGMNTEAFF.

This clonotype was recorded many times. The chain uses TRBV20-1 and TRBJ2-1; 14 bases are shared with TRBD2. The CDR3 length is 20 residues. V was pared by 1 base and J by 2 bases, with 13 bases of the junction left unmatched. From germline, CDR1 is DFQATT and CDR2 SNEGSKA (reference sequence). CDR3 in amino acids: CSARGQPRPGLAGAYNEQFF. CDR3 in DNA: TGCAGTGCTAGAGGTCAACCCCGACCGGGACTAGCGGGGGCCTACAATGAGCAGTTCTTC.

V usage is TRBV7-8 and J usage is TRBJ2-7, with D unresolved. Germline V gene sequence: CDR1 SGHVS, CDR2 FQNEAQ. This CDR3 has 17 amino acids. V lost 4 bases and J 1 base, leaving 20 bases between the germline ends. The CDR3 bases are TGTGCCAGCAGCTCAGCTCGCGATCCACGTGAGTCCTACGAGCAGTACTTC. Protein product: CASSSARDPRESYEQYF.

The rearrangement joins TRBV7-6 to TRBJ2-3; D gene ambiguous. The V gene lost 8 bases and the J gene lost 4 bases, with 16 bases spanning the gap. The CDR3 is 14 amino acids. The germline V gene encodes CDR1 SGHVS and CDR2 FNYEAQ. CDR3 in DNA: TGTGCCAGCTTTAGTGATACCTATCCAGATACGCAGTATTTT. Its protein is CASFSDTYPDTQYF. The full variable domain, its missing parts supplied by reference TRBV7-6 and TRBJ2-3, is GAGVSQSPRYKVTKRGQDVALRCDPISGHVSLYWYRQALGQGPEFLTYFNYEAQQDKSGLPNDRFSAERPEGSISTLTIQRTEQRDSAMYRCASFSDTYPDTQYFGPGTRLTVL.

This clonotype has only a few counts. This chain connects TRBV5-1 to TRBJ1-2; 7 nucleotides agree with TRBD1. Germline-derived CDR1 and CDR2 are SGHRS and YFSETQ. This CDR3 has 13 amino acids. V shed 2 bases and J 3 bases; nucleotides not matched to a gene: 1. The CDR3 spells CASSFTGDYGYTF. The CDR3 DNA sequence: TGCGCCAGCAGCTTCACAGGGGACTATGGCTACACCTTC. Variable domain in full (rest from reference TRBV5-1 and TRBJ1-2): KAGVTQTPRYLIKTRGQQVTLSCSPISGHRSVSWYQQTPGQGLQFLFEYFSETQRNKGNFPGRFSGRQFSNSRSEMNVSTLELGDSALYLCASSFTGDYGYTFGSGTRLTVV.

This clonotype was seen at least ten times. The chain employs TRBV5-1 and TRBJ2-3; 10 bases map to TRBD2. The V gene's germline CDR1 is SGHRS and CDR2 YFSETQ. This CDR3 is built from 15 residues. V shed 2 bases and J 2 bases; nucleotides not matched to a gene: 2. CDR3: CASSFTSGVTDTQYF. CDR3 nucleotide sequence: TGCGCCAGCAGCTTCACTAGCGGGGTCACAGATACGCAGTATTTT.

Ten or more counts support this clonotype. The gene calls are TRBV6-1 and TRBJ1-1, with 7 bases lining up with TRBD1. The V gene end was trimmed by 6 bases and the J gene end by 4 bases; junction bases not matched to a gene: 8. In germline, CDR1 is MNHNS, CDR2 SASEGT. The CDR3 is 14 residues long. CDR3 sequence reads: CASRLDRAATEAFF. DNA for the CDR3: TGTGCCAGCAGACTCGACAGGGCTGCCACTGAAGCTTTCTTT.

This clonotype showed up many times. The chain is built from TRBV7-8 and TRBJ2-2, with D possibly matching TRBD1 (5 bases). V lost 3 bases and J 0 bases, leaving 17 bases between the germline ends. Germline lookup yields CDR1 SGHVS and CDR2 FQNEAQ. The CDR3 runs 18 residues. CDR3 in amino acids: CASSFPREGPSNTGELFF. In DNA, the CDR3 is TGTGCCAGCAGCTTCCCCAGGGAAGGGCCTTCGAACACCGGGGAGCTGTTTTTT.

This clonotype was counted ten times or more. V and J are TRBV9 and TRBJ1-1; 11 positions agree with TRBD1. Trimming at V came to 4 bases and at J to 3 bases, leaving 8 bases not matched to a gene. CDR3 length: 16 amino acids. CDR1 and CDR2 (germline): SGDLS, YYNGEE. The CDR3 here is CASSPGQGGFDTEAFF. The CDR3 nucleotides read TGTGCCAGCAGCCCGGGACAGGGGGGATTCGACACTGAAGCTTTCTTT. Looking up the rest from reference TRBV9 and TRBJ1-1 gives the full variable domain: DSGVTQTPKHLITATGQRVTLRCSPRSGDLSVYWYQQSLDQGLQFLIQYYNGEERAKGNILERFSAQQFPDLHSELNLSSLELGDSALYFCASSPGQGGFDTEAFFGQGTRLTVV.

Only a few counts were recorded for this clonotype. The rearrangement links TRBV5-1 to TRBJ2-2; D assignment may be TRBD1 or TRBD2 (5 bases each). The CDR3 runs to 16 residues. Germline V gene lookup returns CDR1 SGHRS and CDR2 YFSETQ. V shed 0 bases and J shed 6 bases, with 15 bases lying between them. The CDR3 spells CASSLETGPFSGELFF. CDR3 in DNA: TGCGCCAGCAGCTTGGAAACGGGGCCGTTCTCCGGGGAGCTGTTTTTT.

This clonotype was seen only a few times. One end of the junction is discordant with germline, which a read error may explain. The chain couples TRBV20-1 to TRBJ1-6; D is unclear. The CDR3 is made up of 12 amino acids. CDR1 is DFQATT and CDR2 is SNEGSKA in the germline V gene (reference sequence). The CDR3 loop reads CSATGINSPLNF. DNA for the CDR3: TGCAGTGCTACTGGGATTAATTCACCCCTCAACTTT.

This clonotype was seen at least ten times. The gene calls are TRBV25-1 and TRBJ1-2; 7 nucleotides line up with TRBD1. From germline, CDR1 is MGHDK and CDR2 SYGVNS. Losses at the gene ends were 6 bases for V and 4 bases for J; bases not matched to a gene: 8. The CDR3 sequence is 14 residues long. The CDR3 DNA reads TGTGCCAGCAGAGGATCCAGACAGGGCTATGGCTACACCTTC. As protein: CASRGSRQGYGYTF.

This clonotype was picked up many times. The chain couples TRBV24-1 to TRBJ2-3; the D gene is possibly TRBD2 (5 bases). Germline V CDR1 and CDR2: KGHDR, SFDVKD. Trimming removed 4 bases from V and 0 bases from J, with 13 bases in between. This CDR3 is 16 amino acids long. The CDR3: CATSDRTGKSTDTQYF. CDR3 DNA: TGTGCCACCAGTGACCGTACCGGGAAGAGCACAGATACGCAGTATTTT.